This T cell receptor (beta chain) comes out of a study of OX40 agonist ivuxolimab in advanced cancers. Across the study: Intravenous ivuxolimab at 0.01 to 10 mg/kg was given to patients every 2 weeks. Two patients with cutaneous melanoma and one with hepatocellular carcinoma, three in total, showed partial responses. General study findings and limits: Clonal expansion from baseline to week 6 occurred in both CD4+ and CD8+ T cells. Antigens targeted by the expanded peripheral T cells were not determined.

Using immunoSEQ multiplex PCR, the repertoire was profiled, and TCRdb retains in-frame clones only, with some absent. The table includes some 90,000 clones, about 90% detected once. On this clone: Antigen specificity is unknown.

V dropped 3 bases and J dropped 2; count of bases not matched to a gene: 1. The CDR3 is 14 residues long. In germline, CDR1 is PRHDT, CDR2 FYEKMQ (reference sequence). Sequencing was performed on CD4+ or CD8+ T cells sorted from blood, taken in a trial of the OX40 agonist ivuxolimab. The clonotype was recovered from an adult with an advanced solid tumor such as melanoma, head and neck, liver or kidney cancer. The chain joins TRBV13 to TRBJ2-1; 7 bases align to TRBD2. CDR3 sequence reads: CASSFREAYNEQFF. The DNA of the CDR3 is TGTGCCAGCAGCTTCCGGGAGGCCTACAATGAGCAGTTCTTC.